This T cell receptor beta chain was profiled in a study of neurological immune-mediated disorders. Study outcomes and limitations: Expanded clones shared no CDR3 amino acid sequences across subjects, suggesting private repertoires in all groups. Phylogenetic analysis grouped 18 of 34 multiple sclerosis patients' repertoires together, suggesting a possible repertoire signature.

The table lists this clonotype with many counts. Its antigen is unknown. A single record per CDR3 protein comes from TCRdb applying MiXCR to the 5' RACE reads. The top ten hold just over 2.5% of the sample, which has approximately 65,000 distinct CDR3 sequences, approximately 4.1% seen once. Unmatched junction bases numbered 7, after V lost 7 bases and J lost 7 bases. This CDR3 is built from 14 residues. Source material was 2 million unsorted PBMCs, stored at -80 °C in RNAlater. Specimen: PBMCs. The chain is built from TRBV12-3 or TRBV12-4 and TRBJ1-6, with TRBD1 identical over 7 bases. The sequence was obtained from a man aged 45 to 65 with multiple sclerosis. CDR3 coding DNA: TGTGCCAGCACCTTCCGGGACAGCAATTCACCCCTCCACTTT. It codes for CASTFRDSNSPLHF.